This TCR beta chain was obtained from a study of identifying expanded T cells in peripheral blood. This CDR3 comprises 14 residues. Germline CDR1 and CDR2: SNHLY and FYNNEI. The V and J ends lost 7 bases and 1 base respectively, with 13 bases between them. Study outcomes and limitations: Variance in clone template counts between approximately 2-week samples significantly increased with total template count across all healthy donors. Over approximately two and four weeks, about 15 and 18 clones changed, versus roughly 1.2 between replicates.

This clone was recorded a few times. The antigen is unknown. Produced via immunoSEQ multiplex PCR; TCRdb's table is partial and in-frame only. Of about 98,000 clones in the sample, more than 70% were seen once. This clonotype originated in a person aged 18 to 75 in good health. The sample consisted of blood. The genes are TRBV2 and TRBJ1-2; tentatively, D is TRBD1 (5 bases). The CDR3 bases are TGTGCCAGCACCCCGGACACGTTTAACTATGGCTACACCTTC. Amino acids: CASTPDTFNYGYTF.